This T cell receptor beta chain emerged from a study of cytomegalovirus exposure and HLA in healthy donors. Vbeta (60) and Jbeta (13) primers were used in the PCR. The repertoire was sequenced with immunoSEQ multiplex PCR; TCRdb's copy has only in-frame clones and lacks some. The sample has 150,000 to 250,000 clones, 70% to 80% seen once. Germline assignment: CDR1 SGHNT and CDR2 YYREEE (reference sequence). Deletions cut 4 bases from V and 0 bases from J, with 13 bases between. The CDR3 loop spans 16 amino acids. V gene TRBV5-4 combines with J gene TRBJ2-2; a weak D match, TRBD1 (6 bases). The clonotype was recovered from a young woman in good health and CMV-seropositive. The sequenced sample was PBMCs. The CDR3 sequence: CASSPYRAANTGELFF. The DNA of the CDR3 is TGTGCCAGCAGCCCGTACAGGGCTGCGAACACCGGGGAGCTGTTTTTT.